One sample yielded the 31 T cell receptor beta chains listed below, sequenced in a study of T cells after yellow fever vaccination. TCRdb recomputed calls from the 5' RACE reads with MiXCR, one row per CDR3 protein. This table holds 120,000 or so distinct CDR3 sequences, nearly 15% found once. Source: CD8+ T cells sorted from PBMCs, taken 5 days after the yellow fever booster vaccination. All receptors come from a man aged 18 to 30 who received the YFV17D yellow fever vaccine.

This clonotype occurred a few times. The chain links TRBV12-3 or TRBV12-4 to TRBJ2-1; TRBD2 matches 7 bases. V gave up 4 bases and J gave up 8 bases; unmatched junction bases: 8. This CDR3 region has 14 residues. The DNA for the CDR3 is TGTGCCAGCAGTTGGGGACTATTGGAAGATGAGCAGTTCTTC. Amino acids: CASSWGLLEDEQFF.

J is TRBJ2-1 and V is TRBV28, with a tentative D call TRBD1 (6 bases). CDR1 is MDHEN and CDR2 is SYDVKM in the germline V gene. Between the trimmed V and J ends, which lost 8 bases and 3 bases, there was a span of 17 bases. This CDR3 region has 15 residues. The CDR3 bases are TGTGCCAGCGGTAAACGGGCAGGGGTCTACAATGAGCAGTTCTTC. Residues: CASGKRAGVYNEQFF.

This clonotype has a handful of counts. V usage is TRBV19 and J usage is TRBJ2-7, with D perhaps TRBD1 (5 bases). V shed 4 bases and J shed 2 bases, with 6 bases lying between them. CDR1 is LNHDA, CDR2 SQIVND, per germline (reference sequence). The CDR3 sequence is 12 residues long. This CDR3 reads CASSTGTYEQYF. For the CDR3, the DNA is TGTGCCAGTAGTACAGGGACCTACGAGCAGTACTTC.

Only a few counts were recorded for this clonotype. CDR3 amino acids: CASSPTGFQETQYF. The CDR3 DNA reads as TGTGCCAGCAGCCCAACCGGGTTTCAAGAGACCCAGTACTTC. The rearrangement joins TRBV13 to TRBJ2-5; D ambiguous. Germline V gene lookup returns CDR1 PRHDT and CDR2 FYEKMQ (reference sequence). Trimming took 5 bases from V and 2 from J, leaving 12 bases between them. The CDR3 covers 14 residues.

The chain combines TRBV5-1 with TRBJ2-3; 8 bases line up with TRBD2. Trimming took 5 bases from V and 2 from J; bases not matched to a gene: 4. The CDR3 extends over 14 amino acids. Germline V gene lookup returns CDR1 SGHRS and CDR2 YFSETQ. The CDR3, as DNA: TGCGCCAGCAGGTATAGCGGGGCCACAGATACGCAGTATTTT. This encodes CASRYSGATDTQYF.

The J gene is TRBJ2-7, the V gene TRBV14, with TRBD2 identical over 12 bases. There are 16 residues in the CDR3. Trimming at V came to 3 bases and at J to 0 bases, leaving 3 bases not matched to a gene. Germline loops: CDR1 SGHDN, CDR2 FVKESK. CDR3 region: CASSQSTSGGSYEQYF. DNA of the CDR3: TGTGCCAGCAGCCAGTCGACTAGCGGGGGCTCCTACGAGCAGTACTTC.

This clonotype came up a few times. The chain combines TRBV19 with TRBJ2-2; possible D gene TRBD1, 7 bases. The V gene's germline CDR1 is LNHDA and CDR2 SQIVND (reference sequence). V lost 1 base and J lost 7, with 13 bases in between. The CDR3 sequence is 15 residues long. CDR3 bases: TGTGCCAGTAGTATAGTCAGGGGGGCAGTCGGGGAGCTGTTTTTT. Amino acid sequence: CASSIVRGAVGELFF.

This clonotype was detected a few times. The chain recombines TRBV4-1 with TRBJ2-3, with TRBD1 matching 7 bases. The CDR3 length is 14 residues. Trimming at V came to 3 bases and at J to 1 base, leaving 1 base not matched to a gene. Germline CDR1 is MGHRA and CDR2 is YSYEKL. CDR3 bases: TGCGCCAGCAGCCAGGGGACAGGCACAGATACGCAGTATTTT. Protein sequence: CASSQGTGTDTQYF.

This clonotype was recorded a few times. This rearrangement joins TRBV19 to TRBJ1-5; D possibly corresponds to TRBD1 (5 bases). Trimming removed 5 bases at V and 8 bases at J, with 22 bases between. Germline CDR1 reads LNHDA; CDR2 reads SQIVND (reference sequence). The CDR3 extends over 16 amino acids. The CDR3 loop is CASSSIEGQGPEPQHF. The DNA of the CDR3 is TGTGCCAGTAGTTCAATCGAGGGGCAGGGCCCGGAGCCCCAGCATTTT.

This clonotype has a handful of counts. The CDR3 DNA sequence: TGTGCCAGCAGTTTCGACCGCCCAAACACCGGGGAGCTGTTTTTT. Amino acid sequence: CASSFDRPNTGELFF. The chain recombines TRBV12-3 or TRBV12-4 with TRBJ2-2, with D uncertain. CDR3 length equals 15 residues. V lost 3 bases and J lost 2, with 10 bases in between.

The J gene is TRBJ1-1, the V gene TRBV7-9, with 12 bases that match TRBD1. The CDR3 spans 16 residues. Germline values: CDR1 SEHNR, CDR2 FQNEAQ (reference sequence). Trimming took 5 bases from V and 6 from J; bases not matched to a gene: 10. The CDR3 here is CASSPGTGGFIPEAFF. CDR3 sequence (DNA): TGTGCCAGCAGCCCGGGGACAGGGGGCTTTATCCCTGAAGCTTTCTTT.

This clonotype has a handful of counts. The J gene is TRBJ2-7, the V gene TRBV21-1; whether TRBD1, the table's D call, matches the DNA was not checked. TRBV21-1 represents a pseudogene. This CDR3 is built from 16 residues. The CDR3 DNA follows: TGTGCCAGCAGCAACCTCGGGACAGGCAGCTCCTACGAGCAGTACTTC. This translates into CASSNLGTGSSYEQYF.

This chain connects TRBV6-5 to TRBJ2-7, with TRBD2 as a possible D gene (6 bases). This CDR3 spans 15 amino acids. CDR1 is MNHEY and CDR2 is SVGAGI in the germline V gene. The V and J ends lost 6 bases and 3 bases respectively, with 18 bases between them. The CDR3 reads CASRILGGIDYEQYF. As DNA, the CDR3 is TGTGCCAGCAGGATACTGGGGGGAATAGACTACGAGCAGTACTTC.

V usage is TRBV5-1 and J usage is TRBJ2-2; D not certain. The V end lost 0 bases, the J end lost 6 bases, and 3 bases lay between the germline ends. The CDR3 spans 12 residues. Germline assignment: CDR1 SGHRS and CDR2 YFSETQ. The chain's CDR3 is CASSLESGELFF. The CDR3 nucleotides are TGCGCCAGCAGCTTGGAGTCCGGGGAGCTGTTTTTT.

In its sample, this clonotype was seen a few times. The chain combines TRBV4-3 with TRBJ1-5; tentative D call: TRBD1 (5 bases). Germline assignment: CDR1 LGHNA and CDR2 YSLEER. CDR3 length: 15 residues. V was trimmed by 0 bases and J by 3 bases, leaving 9 bases between them. The CDR3 is CASSQEPGVNQPQHF. CDR3 coding DNA: TGCGCCAGCAGCCAAGAACCGGGGGTCAATCAGCCCCAGCATTTT.

The chain combines TRBV2 with TRBJ2-1; 7 positions match TRBD2. The V and J ends lost 7 bases and 7 bases, in that order; junction bases with no gene match: 10. In germline, CDR1 is SNHLY, CDR2 FYNNEI. This CDR3 is 14 amino acids long. DNA of the CDR3: TGTGCCAGCACCCCTCGGGACTATCTGAATGAGCAGTTCTTC. Its translation is CASTPRDYLNEQFF.

This clonotype was seen repeatedly, ten times or more. The chain combines TRBV4-1 with TRBJ2-7; TRBD1 aligns across 8 bases. V lost 1 base to trimming and J lost 6 bases; unmatched junction nucleotides: 8. Germline V lookup: CDR1 MGHRA, CDR2 YSYEKL. There are 15 residues in the CDR3. CDR3 nucleotide sequence: TGCGCCAGCAGCCAAGCGTGGACAGGGTCGGGCGAGCAGTACTTC. It translates to CASSQAWTGSGEQYF.

This clonotype was counted ten times or more. V gene TRBV7-6 combines with J gene TRBJ2-7; 8 nucleotides line up with TRBD1. The germline CDR1 and CDR2 sequences are SGHVS and FNYEAQ. This CDR3 comprises 16 residues. The ends lost 7 bases at V and 7 bases at J; junction bases unmatched: 18. CDR3 protein: CASNLIVSGGWKEQYV. The CDR3 DNA sequence: TGTGCCAGCAACCTAATCGTTTCAGGGGGCTGGAAAGAGCAGTACGTC.

The chain links TRBV27 to TRBJ2-1, with 10 bases identical to TRBD1. Germline V gene sequence: CDR1 MNHEY, CDR2 SMNVEV (reference sequence). The CDR3 sequence is 14 residues long. J lost 6 bases, V lost 8 bases, and 7 bases had no gene match. The CDR3: CASATGGVRNEQFF. The CDR3 coding sequence is TGTGCCAGCGCGACAGGGGGCGTTCGCAATGAGCAGTTCTTC.

The V call is TRBV5-6, the J call TRBJ1-5; no definite D call. V shed 1 base and J shed 2 bases, with 22 bases lying between them. Germline V gene sequence: CDR1 SGHDT, CDR2 YYEEEE. There are 19 residues in the CDR3. The chain's CDR3 is CASSLSGRRVGIGNQPQHF. In DNA, the CDR3 is TGTGCCAGCAGCTTGAGTGGACGGAGGGTCGGCATCGGCAATCAGCCCCAGCATTTT.

This clonotype was recorded a few times. V is TRBV11-2 and J is TRBJ2-3, with 12 bases aligning to TRBD2. This CDR3 has 17 amino acids. In germline, CDR1 is SGHAT, CDR2 FQNNGV. Trimming removed 5 bases from V and 7 bases from J; junction bases left unmatched: 13. The chain's CDR3 is CASSPYPSGGALYTQYF. In nucleotides, the CDR3 is TGTGCCAGCAGCCCCTATCCTAGCGGGGGGGCCTTATATACGCAGTATTTT.

This clonotype was picked up a small number of times. The chain recombines TRBV27 with TRBJ2-7; 9 positions match TRBD1. The J segment lost 5 bases and the V segment lost 6 bases, leaving 5 bases of the junction unmatched. This CDR3 contains 13 residues. The germline CDR1 and CDR2 sequences are MNHEY and SMNVEV (reference sequence). The CDR3 DNA sequence: TGTGCCAGCAGACCGGGACAGGGCGACGAGCAGTACGTC. It encodes CASRPGQGDEQYV.

This clonotype was seen only a few times. V gene TRBV25-1 combines with J gene TRBJ2-4, with no clear D. Germline CDR1 MGHDK, CDR2 SYGVNS. The CDR3 is 15 amino acids. V lost 3 bases, J lost 1 base, and 10 bases lay in between. CDR3 DNA sequence: TGTGCCAGCAGTGATGAGATGATGGCCAAAAACATTCAGTACTTC. Its translation is CASSDEMMAKNIQYF.

This chain uses TRBV6-5 with TRBJ2-5; D is undetermined. Trimming cost V 0 bases and J 3 bases, with 5 bases left between them. Germline CDR1 reads MNHEY; CDR2 reads SVGAGI. This CDR3 spans 13 amino acids. The DNA for the CDR3 is TGTGCCAGCAGTTACTCAGGCAAAGAGACCCAGTACTTC. It is translated as CASSYSGKETQYF.

This rearrangement joins TRBV20-1 to TRBJ2-6; possibly TRBD1 for D (6 bases). CDR1 and CDR2 (germline): DFQATT, SNEGSKA (reference sequence). This CDR3 spans 17 amino acids. Trimming shortened V by 3 bases and J by 0 bases, and 15 bases separated the two germline ends. CDR3 region: CSASSGHSSSGANVLTF. Written as DNA, the CDR3 is TGCAGTGCTAGTTCGGGACATTCGTCCTCTGGGGCCAACGTCCTGACTTTC.

This clonotype appeared a few times. The chain joins TRBV5-6 to TRBJ1-1, with 7 bases lining up with TRBD1. Germline V gene data show CDR1 as SGHDT and CDR2 as YYEEEE. V lost 4 bases to trimming and J lost 2 bases; unmatched junction nucleotides: 8. There are 15 residues in the CDR3. The CDR3 sequence: CASSVVDRSNTEAFF. The CDR3 bases are TGTGCCAGCAGCGTGGTGGACAGGTCCAACACTGAAGCTTTCTTT.

This clonotype has a handful of counts. The chain employs TRBV5-6 and TRBJ2-2; the D gene is possibly TRBD1 (5 bases). The germline V gene encodes CDR1 SGHDT and CDR2 YYEEEE. This CDR3 has 14 amino acids. V was pared by 3 bases and J by 5 bases, with 11 bases between. The CDR3 DNA sequence: TGTGCCAGCAGCTCAGGGTCGAGGACCGGGGAGCTGTTTTTT. Translated: CASSSGSRTGELFF. Full variable domain (rest looked up from reference TRBV5-6 and TRBJ2-2): DAGVTQSPTHLIKTRGQQVTLRCSPKSGHDTVSWYQQALGQGPQFIFQYYEEEERQRGNFPDRFSGHQFPNYSSELNVNALLLGDSALYLCASSSGSRTGELFFGEGSRLTVL.

This chain joins TRBV5-1 and TRBJ2-2; a possible D gene is TRBD1 (5 bases). Germline CDR1 is SGHRS and CDR2 is YFSETQ. Between the trimmed V and J ends, which lost 4 bases and 2 bases, there was a span of 15 bases. This CDR3 region has 16 residues. The CDR3, as DNA: TGCGCCAGCAGCCTGGGGCCACAGCTAAACACCGGGGAGCTGTTTTTT. Encoded protein: CASSLGPQLNTGELFF. Supplemented by reference TRBV5-1 and TRBJ2-2, the full variable domain reads KAGVTQTPRYLIKTRGQQVTLSCSPISGHRSVSWYQQTPGQGLQFLFEYFSETQRNKGNFPGRFSGRQFSNSRSEMNVSTLELGDSALYLCASSLGPQLNTGELFFGEGSRLTVL.

There are a few counts of this clonotype. The chain is built from TRBV7-9 and TRBJ2-1, with TRBD1 identical over 8 bases. With V trimmed by 4 bases and J by 1 base, 3 bases remained unmatched. The length of the CDR3 is 15 residues. The V gene's germline CDR1 is SEHNR and CDR2 FQNEAQ (reference sequence). The CDR3 region is CASSYYRGSYNEQFF. In DNA form, the CDR3 reads TGTGCCAGCAGCTACTACAGGGGGTCCTACAATGAGCAGTTCTTC. The full variable domain, its missing parts supplied by reference TRBV7-9 and TRBJ2-1, is DTGVSQNPRHKITKRGQNVTFRCDPISEHNRLYWYRQTLGQGPEFLTYFQNEAQLEKSRLLSDRFSAERPKGSFSTLEIQRTEQGDSAMYLCASSYYRGSYNEQFFGPGTRLTVL.

The chain carries TRBV7-6 and TRBJ2-7; 9 nucleotides agree with TRBD1. CDR3 size: 14 residues. Germline CDR1 and CDR2: SGHVS and FNYEAQ. The ends lost 5 bases at V and 3 bases at J; junction bases unmatched: 5. The CDR3 DNA is TGTGCCAGCAGCCCGACAGGGGGTCACTACGAGCAGTACTTC. Amino acids: CASSPTGGHYEQYF.

The chain joins TRBV7-9 to TRBJ1-1, with no clear D. V lost 3 bases and J 1 base, leaving 21 bases between the germline ends. The CDR3 totals 18 residues. Germline CDR1 reads SEHNR; CDR2 reads FQNEAQ (reference sequence). CDR3 residues: CASSFPPLTDKRNTEAFF. The DNA of the CDR3 is TGTGCCAGCAGCTTCCCCCCCTTGACTGACAAAAGGAACACTGAAGCTTTCTTT.